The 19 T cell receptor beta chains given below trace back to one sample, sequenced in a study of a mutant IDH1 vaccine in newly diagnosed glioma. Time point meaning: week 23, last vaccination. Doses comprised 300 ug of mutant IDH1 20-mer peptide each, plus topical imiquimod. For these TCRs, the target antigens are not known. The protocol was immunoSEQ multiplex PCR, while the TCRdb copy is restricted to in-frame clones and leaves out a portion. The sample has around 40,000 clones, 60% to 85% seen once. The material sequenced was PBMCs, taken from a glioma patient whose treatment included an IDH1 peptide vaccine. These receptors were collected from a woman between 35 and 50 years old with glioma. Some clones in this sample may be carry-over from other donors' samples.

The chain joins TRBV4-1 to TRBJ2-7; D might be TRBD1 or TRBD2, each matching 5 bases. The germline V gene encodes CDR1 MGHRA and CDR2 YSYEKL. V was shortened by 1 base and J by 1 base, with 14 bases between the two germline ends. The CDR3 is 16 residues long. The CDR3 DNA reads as TGCGCCAGCAGCCAAGCAGAAGGGGACCCTTCCTACGAGCAGTACTTC. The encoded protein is CASSQAEGDPSYEQYF.

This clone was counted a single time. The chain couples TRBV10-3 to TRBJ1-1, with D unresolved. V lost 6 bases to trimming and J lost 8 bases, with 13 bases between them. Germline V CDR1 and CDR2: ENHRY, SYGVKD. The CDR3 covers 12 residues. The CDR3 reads CAIRRTADEAFF. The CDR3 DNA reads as TGTGCCATCAGAAGGACTGCAGACGAAGCTTTCTTT.

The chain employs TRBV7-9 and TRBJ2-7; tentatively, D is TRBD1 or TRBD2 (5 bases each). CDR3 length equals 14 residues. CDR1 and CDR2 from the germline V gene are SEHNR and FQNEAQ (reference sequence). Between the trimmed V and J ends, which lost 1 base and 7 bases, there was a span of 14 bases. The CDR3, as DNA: TGTGCCAGCAGCTTAGGGTCGATGGGACCAGAGCAGTACTTC. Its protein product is CASSLGSMGPEQYF.

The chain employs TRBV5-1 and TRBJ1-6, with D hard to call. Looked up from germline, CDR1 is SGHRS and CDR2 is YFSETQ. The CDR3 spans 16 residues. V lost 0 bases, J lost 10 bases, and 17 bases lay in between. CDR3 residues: CASSLDSSTMSSPLHF. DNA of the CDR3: TGCGCCAGCAGCTTGGATTCCAGCACGATGTCGTCACCCCTCCACTTT.

This chain's CDR3 is CASSAHLTGPQHF. The CDR3 nucleotides are TGTGCCAGCAGTGCCCATTTGACAGGGCCCCAGCATTTT. The V gene is TRBV6-5, the J gene TRBJ1-5; possibly TRBD1 for D (6 bases). Germline lookup yields CDR1 MNHEY and CDR2 SVGAGI. This CDR3 spans 13 amino acids. The V end lost 5 bases, the J end lost 9 bases, and 14 bases lay between the germline ends.

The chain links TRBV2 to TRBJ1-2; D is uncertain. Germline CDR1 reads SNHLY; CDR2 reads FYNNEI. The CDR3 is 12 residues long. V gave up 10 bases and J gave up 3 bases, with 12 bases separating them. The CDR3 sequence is CATSDIYYGYTF. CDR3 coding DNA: TGTGCCACCTCCGACATTTACTATGGCTACACCTTC. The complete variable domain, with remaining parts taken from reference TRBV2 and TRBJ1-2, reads EPEVTQTPSHQVTQMGQEVILRCVPISNHLYFYWYRQILGQKVEFLVSFYNNEISEKSEIFDDQFSVERPDGSNFTLKIRSTKLEDSAMYFCATSDIYYGYTFGSGTRLTVV.

CDR3 sequence: CASRTGTGETQYF. The CDR3, as DNA: TGTGCCAGCAGAACCGGGACGGGAGAGACCCAGTACTTC. The chain employs TRBV2 and TRBJ2-5, with D perhaps matching TRBD1 or TRBD2 (5 bases each). The CDR3 covers 13 residues. CDR1 and CDR2 from the germline V gene are SNHLY and FYNNEI. Trimming pared 6 bases from V and 4 bases from J, leaving 12 bases between.

The DNA of the CDR3 is TGTGCCAGCTCAGCAGGCGAGTGGGACACCATATATTTT. Encoded protein: CASSAGEWDTIYF. V gene TRBV6-5 combines with J gene TRBJ1-3; D remains ambiguous. The V gene lost 8 bases and the J gene lost 8 bases, with 16 bases spanning the gap. The length of the CDR3 is 13 residues. Per germline, CDR1 MNHEY and CDR2 SVGAGI.

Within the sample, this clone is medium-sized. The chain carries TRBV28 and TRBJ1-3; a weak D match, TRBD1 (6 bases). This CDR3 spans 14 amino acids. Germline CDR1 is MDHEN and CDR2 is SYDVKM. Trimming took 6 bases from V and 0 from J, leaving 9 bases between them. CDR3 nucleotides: TGTGCCAGCAGACAGGGCAGCTCTGGAAACACCATATATTTT. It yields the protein CASRQGSSGNTIYF.

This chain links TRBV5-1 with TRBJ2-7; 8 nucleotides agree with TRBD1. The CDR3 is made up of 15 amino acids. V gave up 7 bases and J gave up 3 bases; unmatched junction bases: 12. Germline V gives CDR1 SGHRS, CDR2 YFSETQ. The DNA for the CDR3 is TGCGCCAGCCAGGAGGGGTCTACAGGGGGCTACGAGCAGTACTTC. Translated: CASQEGSTGGYEQYF.

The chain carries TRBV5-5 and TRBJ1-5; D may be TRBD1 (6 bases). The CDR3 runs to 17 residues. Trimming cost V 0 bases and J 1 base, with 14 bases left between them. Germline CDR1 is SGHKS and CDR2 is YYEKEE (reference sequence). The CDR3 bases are TGTGCCAGCAGCTTGGGGCACAGGGCTGGGAGCAATCAGCCCCAGCATTTT. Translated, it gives CASSLGHRAGSNQPQHF. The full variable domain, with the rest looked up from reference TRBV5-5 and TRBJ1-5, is DAGVTQSPTHLIKTRGQQVTLRCSPISGHKSVSWYQQVLGQGPQFIFQYYEKEERGRGNFPDRFSARQFPNYSSELNVNALLLGDSALYLCASSLGHRAGSNQPQHFGDGTRLSIL.

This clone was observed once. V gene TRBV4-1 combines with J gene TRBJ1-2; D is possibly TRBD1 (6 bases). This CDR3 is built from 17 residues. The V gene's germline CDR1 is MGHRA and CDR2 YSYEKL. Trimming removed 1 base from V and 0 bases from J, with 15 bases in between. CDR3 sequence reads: CASSQADRSSANYGYTF. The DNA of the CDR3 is TGCGCCAGCAGCCAAGCCGACAGGAGTTCAGCTAACTATGGCTACACCTTC.

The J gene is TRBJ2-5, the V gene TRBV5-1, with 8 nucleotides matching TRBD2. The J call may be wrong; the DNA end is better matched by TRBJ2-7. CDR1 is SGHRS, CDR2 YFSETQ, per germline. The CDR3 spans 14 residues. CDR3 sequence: CASRGTAGGYEQYF. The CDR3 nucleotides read TGCGCCAGCAGGGGGACGGCGGGAGGCTACGAGCAGTACTTC.

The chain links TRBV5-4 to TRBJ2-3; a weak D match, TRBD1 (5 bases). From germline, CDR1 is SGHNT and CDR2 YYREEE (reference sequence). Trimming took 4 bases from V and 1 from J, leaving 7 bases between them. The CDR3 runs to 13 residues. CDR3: CASSTQGTDTQYF. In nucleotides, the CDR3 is TGTGCCAGCAGCACACAGGGCACAGATACGCAGTATTTT.

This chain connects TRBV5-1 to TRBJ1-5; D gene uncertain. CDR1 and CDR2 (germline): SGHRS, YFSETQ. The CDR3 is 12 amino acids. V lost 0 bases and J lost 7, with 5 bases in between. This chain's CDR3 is CASSLDGQPQHF. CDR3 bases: TGCGCCAGCAGCTTGGACGGGCAGCCCCAGCATTTT.

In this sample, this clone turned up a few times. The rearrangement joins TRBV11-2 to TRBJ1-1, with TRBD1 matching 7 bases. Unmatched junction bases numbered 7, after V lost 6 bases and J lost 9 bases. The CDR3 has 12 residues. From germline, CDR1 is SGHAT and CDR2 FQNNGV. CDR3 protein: CASRSTGDKAFF. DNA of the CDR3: TGTGCCAGCAGGTCTACAGGGGACAAAGCTTTCTTT. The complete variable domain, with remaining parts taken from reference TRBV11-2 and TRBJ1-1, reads EAGVAQSPRYKIIEKRQSVAFWCNPISGHATLYWYQQILGQGPKLLIQFQNNGVVDDSQLPKDRFSAERLKGVDSTLKIQPAKLEDSAVYLCASRSTGDKAFFGQGTRLTVV.

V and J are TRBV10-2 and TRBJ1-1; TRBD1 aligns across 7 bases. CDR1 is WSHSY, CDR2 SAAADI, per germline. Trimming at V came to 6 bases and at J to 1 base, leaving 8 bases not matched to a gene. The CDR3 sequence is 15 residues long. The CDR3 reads CASSLRTGKNTEAFF. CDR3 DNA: TGCGCCAGCAGCCTCCGGACAGGCAAGAACACTGAAGCTTTCTTT.

The CDR3 nucleotides are TGTGCCTGGGGGGTGGAGGTACAAGAGACCCAGTACTTC. This translates into CAWGVEVQETQYF. The V call is TRBV30, the J call TRBJ2-5; D may be TRBD2 (5 bases). The CDR3 spans 13 residues. Trimming took off 5 bases at V and 2 bases at J, with 12 bases between the two ends. CDR1 is GTSNPN and CDR2 is SVGIG in the germline V gene (reference sequence).

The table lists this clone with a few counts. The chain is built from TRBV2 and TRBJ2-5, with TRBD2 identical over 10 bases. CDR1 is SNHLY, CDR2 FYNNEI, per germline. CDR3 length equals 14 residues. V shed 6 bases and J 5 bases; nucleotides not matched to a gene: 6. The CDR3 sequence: CASRTTSGAETQYF. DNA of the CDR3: TGTGCCAGCAGGACAACTAGCGGGGCGGAGACCCAGTACTTC.